This T cell receptor (beta chain) came from a study of T cell responses to AZD1222 COVID-19 vaccine. Clones were read by immunoSEQ multiplex PCR, and TCRdb kept only the in-frame ones, dropping some. The table includes about 160,000 clones, 91% detected once. The CDR3 sequence is 15 residues long. V lost 7 bases and J lost 4; bases outside the gene matches: 8. Germline CDR1 SGDLS, CDR2 YYNGEE. Source: peripheral blood, taken on day 0 of AZD1222 vaccination. The sequence was collected from an adult in good health. The chain recombines TRBV9 with TRBJ2-5; 12 nucleotides agree with TRBD2. The chain's CDR3 is CASCPLAGGRETQYF. The CDR3 DNA is TGTGCCAGCTGCCCTCTAGCGGGGGGGCGAGAGACCCAGTACTTC.